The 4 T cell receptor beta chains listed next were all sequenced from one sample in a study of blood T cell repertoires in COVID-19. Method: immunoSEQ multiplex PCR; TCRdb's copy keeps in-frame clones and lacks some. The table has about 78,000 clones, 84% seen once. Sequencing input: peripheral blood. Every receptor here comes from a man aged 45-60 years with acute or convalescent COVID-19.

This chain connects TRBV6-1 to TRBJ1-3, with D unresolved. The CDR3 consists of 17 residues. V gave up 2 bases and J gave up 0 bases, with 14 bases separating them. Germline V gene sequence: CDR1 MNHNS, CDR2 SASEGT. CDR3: CASSEFRGSGSGNTIYF. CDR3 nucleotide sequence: TGTGCCAGCAGTGAATTCAGAGGGTCAGGCTCTGGAAACACCATATATTTT.

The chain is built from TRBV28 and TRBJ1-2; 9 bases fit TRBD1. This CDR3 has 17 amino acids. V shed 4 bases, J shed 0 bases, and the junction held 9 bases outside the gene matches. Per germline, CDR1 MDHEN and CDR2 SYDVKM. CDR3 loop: CASSSTGQGRANYGYTF. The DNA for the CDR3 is TGTGCCAGCAGTTCTACGGGACAGGGAAGGGCTAACTATGGCTACACCTTC.

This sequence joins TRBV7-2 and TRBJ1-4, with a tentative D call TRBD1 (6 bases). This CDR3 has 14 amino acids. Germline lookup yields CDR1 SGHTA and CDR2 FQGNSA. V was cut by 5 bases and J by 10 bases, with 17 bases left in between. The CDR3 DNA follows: TGTGCCAGCAGCATCGGACGTCTAGGGGGAAAACTGTTTTTT. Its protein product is CASSIGRLGGKLFF.

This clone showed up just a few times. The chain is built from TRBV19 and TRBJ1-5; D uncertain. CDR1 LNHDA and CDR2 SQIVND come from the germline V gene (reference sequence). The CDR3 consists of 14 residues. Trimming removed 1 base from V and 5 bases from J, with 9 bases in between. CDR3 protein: CASSIVGGYQPQHF. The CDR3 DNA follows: TGTGCCAGTAGTATAGTGGGAGGGTATCAGCCCCAGCATTTT. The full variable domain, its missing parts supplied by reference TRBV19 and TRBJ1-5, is DGGITQSPKYLFRKEGQNVTLSCEQNLNHDAMYWYRQDPGQGLRLIYYSQIVNDFQKGDIAEGYSVSREKKESFPLTVTSAQKNPTAFYLCASSIVGGYQPQHFGDGTRLSIL.